This T cell receptor beta chain is drawn from a study of cytomegalovirus exposure and HLA in healthy donors. Study as a whole: HLA-typed donors contributed some 77 million unique TCRs, which were held in an early data release. Study-wide results and caveats: Using a false discovery rate of 0.05, a later analysis showed that 16,951 TCR beta sequences were associated with HLA alleles. Later on, a genetic analysis was performed. It linked a missense variant in DCLRE1C with V- and J-gene trimming of TCR beta.

A remark on this clone: Its antigen is undetermined.

PCR amplification relied on 60 Vbeta primers (plus 13 Jbeta primers). Method: immunoSEQ multiplex PCR; TCRdb's copy keeps in-frame clones and lacks some. The data contain roughly 170,000 clones, about 79% of them singletons. Healthy bone marrow donors formed the donor group. Germline-derived CDR1 and CDR2 are MGHRA and YSYEKL. The CDR3 has 15 residues. Trimming stripped 1 base from V and 4 bases from J, with 10 bases between. This TCR was recovered from a girl aged 2 to 10 in good health and CMV-seropositive. The chain is built from TRBV4-1 and TRBJ1-4; the D gene is possibly TRBD1 (5 bases). Sequenced: PBMCs. The DNA for the CDR3 is TGCGCCAGCAGCCAAGTTTCGACAGATAATGAAAAACTGTTTTTT. Residues: CASSQVSTDNEKLFF.